This T cell receptor beta chain derives from a study of T cell responses to AZD1222 COVID-19 vaccine. This table comes from immunoSEQ multiplex PCR, and its TCRdb copy is limited to in-frame clones, with some not included. The sample yields around 180,000 clones, 88% seen once. This CDR3 is built from 16 residues. J gave up 7 bases and V 4 bases, and 8 bases lay outside the gene matches. Germline V gene lookup returns CDR1 PRHDT and CDR2 FYEKMQ (reference sequence). The sample in question was peripheral blood, obtained on day 0 of AZD1222 vaccination. This receptor was identified in an adult in good health. V and J are TRBV13 and TRBJ2-7, with TRBD2 identical over 15 bases. This chain's CDR3 is CASSSRTSGGEWEQYF. In nucleotides, the CDR3 is TGTGCCAGCAGCTCGAGGACTAGCGGGGGGGAGTGGGAGCAGTACTTC. The full variable domain, in which reference TRBV13 and TRBJ2-7 provide the parts outside the CDR3, is AAGVIQSPRHLIKEKRETATLKCYPIPRHDTVYWYQQGPGQDPQFLISFYEKMQSDKGSIPDRFSAQQFSDYHSELNMSSLELGDSALYFCASSSRTSGGEWEQYFGPGTRLTVT.